Listed below are T cell receptor beta chains from one sample, sequenced in a study of blood T cell repertoires in COVID-19. TCRdb keeps only in-frame clones here, not all; method: immunoSEQ multiplex PCR. This repertoire shows around 120,000 clones, around four fifths found once; its top ten account for around 5.6%. What was sequenced was peripheral blood. The receptor source for this set is an elderly man with active or convalescent COVID-19. The CDR3 runs from the conserved cysteine through the conserved F or W. A D gene is named only where the DNA matches it firmly. Rows give clone size only sometimes, using once, few, many, or a class for an expanded clone.

D: TRBD1
J: TRBJ1-2
V: TRBV15
size: -
DNA: TGTGCCACCAGCAGAGATGGGGACAGCCGTGAAATCGGCTATGGCTACACCTTC
CDR3: CATSRDGDSREIGYGYTF

D: TRBD2
J: TRBJ2-5
V: TRBV7-2
size: -
DNA: TGTGCCAGCAGCCTTACTAGCGGACAAGAGACCCAGTACTTC
CDR3: CASSLTSGQETQYF

D: TRBD2
J: TRBJ2-1
V: TRBV5-1
size: -
DNA: TGCGCCAGCAGCTGGACCGCCGGGACTAGCGGGGCCAATGAGCAGTTCTTC
CDR3: CASSWTAGTSGANEQFF

D: TRBD1
J: TRBJ2-5
V: TRBV5-1
size: -
DNA: TGCGCCAGCAATAGGGGGTGGCAGGGGGCCGAAGAGACCCAGTACTTC
CDR3: CASNRGWQGAEETQYF

D: -
J: TRBJ1-5
V: TRBV30
size: once
DNA: TGTGCCTGGAGTGACGGGGTCGGTCAGCCCCAGCATTTT
CDR3: CAWSDGVGQPQHF

D: -
J: TRBJ1-1
V: TRBV4-1
size: few
DNA: TGCGCCAGCAGCACTCAGGGGAACACTGAAGCTTTCTTT
CDR3: CASSTQGNTEAFF

D: TRBD1
J: TRBJ1-2
V: TRBV4-3
size: few
DNA: TGCGCCAGCAGCCAAGATTCCGCCGACAGGGGGGGCTACACCTTC
CDR3: CASSQDSADRGGYTF

D: TRBD2
J: TRBJ2-1
V: TRBV7-8
size: -
DNA: TGTGCCAGCACTACTAGAGGAACGGGGGGTCTCTATGAGCAGTTCTTC
CDR3: CASTTRGTGGLYEQFF

D: -
J: TRBJ2-5
V: TRBV7-9
size: -
DNA: TGTGCCAGCAGCTTTAGCGGCCCTGGGGAGACCCAGTACTTC
CDR3: CASSFSGPGETQYF

D: -
J: TRBJ2-2
V: TRBV24-1
size: -
DNA: TGTGCCACCAGTGATCCGGGTCTTGGTGGGGAGCTGTTTTTT
CDR3: CATSDPGLGGELFF

D: TRBD1
J: TRBJ2-5
V: TRBV2
size: -
DNA: TGTGCCAGACAGACAGGGGGAGAGACCCAGTACTTC
CDR3: CARQTGGETQYF

D: -
J: TRBJ1-1
V: TRBV7-2
size: -
DNA: TGTGCCAGCAGCTTTCGGGAGACTGAAGCTTTCTTT
CDR3: CASSFRETEAFF

D: TRBD1
J: TRBJ1-5
V: TRBV6-5
size: -
DNA: TGTGCCAGCAGTTCACTGGACAGGGGAGGGAATCAGCCCCAGCATTTT
CDR3: CASSSLDRGGNQPQHF

D: -
J: TRBJ1-1
V: TRBV9
size: -
DNA: TGTGCCAGCAGGCGAGGGGAGGGCACTGAAGCTTTCTTT
CDR3: CASRRGEGTEAFF

D: TRBD1
J: TRBJ1-5
V: TRBV28
size: few
DNA: TGTGCCAGCAGAACGGGACAGGGGGCGCGTAGTCAGCCCCAGCATTTT
CDR3: CASRTGQGARSQPQHF

D: TRBD1
J: TRBJ1-2
V: TRBV28
size: -
DNA: TGTGCCAGCAGTTTACCCACAGGGGATGGCTACACCTTC
CDR3: CASSLPTGDGYTF

D: -
J: TRBJ2-7
V: TRBV15
size: -
DNA: TGTGCCACCAGCAGAGATGCGTCGGGGTCCTTTGGCTACGAGCAGTACTTC
CDR3: CATSRDASGSFGYEQYF

D: -
J: TRBJ1-6
V: TRBV6-6
size: -
DNA: TGTGCCAGCAGTTCGGATTCACCCCTCCACTTT
CDR3: CASSSDSPLHF

D: -
J: TRBJ1-6
V: TRBV3-1/TRBV3-2
size: few
DNA: TGTGCCAGCAGCCAAGTAGGAGAGAGACGTTCACCCCTCCACTTT
CDR3: CASSQVGERRSPLHF

D: -
J: TRBJ2-3
V: TRBV9
size: -
DNA: TGTGCCAGCAGCGTAGGGCTAGCCTACACAGATACGCAGTATTTT
CDR3: CASSVGLAYTDTQYF

D: TRBD2
J: TRBJ2-1
V: TRBV10-3
size: -
DNA: TGTGCCGTATCCCCCGTTAGCGGGGGGGCCAATGAGCAGTTCTTC
CDR3: CAVSPVSGGANEQFF

D: -
J: TRBJ2-7
V: TRBV11-1
size: few
DNA: TGTGCCAGCATTATGGCAGGGGGGTTCTACGAGCAGTACTTC
CDR3: CASIMAGGFYEQYF

D: -
J: TRBJ1-4
V: TRBV4-1
size: -
DNA: TGCGCCAGCAGCCCTGATGGCAGGGGAAATGAAAAACTGTTTTTT
CDR3: CASSPDGRGNEKLFF